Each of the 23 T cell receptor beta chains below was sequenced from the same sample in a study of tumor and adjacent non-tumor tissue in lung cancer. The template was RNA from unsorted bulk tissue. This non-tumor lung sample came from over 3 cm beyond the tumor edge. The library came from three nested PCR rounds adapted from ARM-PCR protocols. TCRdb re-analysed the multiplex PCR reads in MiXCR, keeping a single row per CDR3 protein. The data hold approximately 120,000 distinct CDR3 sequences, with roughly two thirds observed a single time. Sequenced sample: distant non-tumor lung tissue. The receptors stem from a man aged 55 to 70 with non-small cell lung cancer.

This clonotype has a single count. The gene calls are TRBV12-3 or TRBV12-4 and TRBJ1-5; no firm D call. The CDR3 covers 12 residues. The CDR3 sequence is CISSLVGQPQHF. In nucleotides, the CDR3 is TGTATCAGCAGTTTGGTGGGACAGCCCCAGCATTTT.

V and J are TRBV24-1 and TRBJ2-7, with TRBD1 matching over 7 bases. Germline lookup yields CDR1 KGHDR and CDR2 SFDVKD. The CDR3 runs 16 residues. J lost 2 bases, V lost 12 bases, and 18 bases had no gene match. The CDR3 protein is CAARRLYRGATYEQYF. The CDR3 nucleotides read TGTGCCGCACGAAGATTATACAGGGGTGCGACCTACGAGCAGTACTTC.

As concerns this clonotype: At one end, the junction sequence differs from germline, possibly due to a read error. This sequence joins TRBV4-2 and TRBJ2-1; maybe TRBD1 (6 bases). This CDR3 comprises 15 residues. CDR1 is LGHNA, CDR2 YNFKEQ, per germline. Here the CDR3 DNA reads TGTGCCAGCAGCTTGTTTCGGACCACAGGGAATAAGCAATTCTTC. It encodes CASSLFRTTGNKQFF.

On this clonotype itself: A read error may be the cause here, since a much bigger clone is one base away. CDR3 sequence reads: CTSSYSNRVGYGYTF. DNA of the CDR3: TGTACCAGCAGTTACTCGAATAGGGTCGGCTATGGCTACACCTTC. This rearrangement joins TRBV6-5 to TRBJ1-2; D remains unclear. The length of the CDR3 is 15 residues. Looked up from germline, CDR1 is MNHEY and CDR2 is SVGAGI.

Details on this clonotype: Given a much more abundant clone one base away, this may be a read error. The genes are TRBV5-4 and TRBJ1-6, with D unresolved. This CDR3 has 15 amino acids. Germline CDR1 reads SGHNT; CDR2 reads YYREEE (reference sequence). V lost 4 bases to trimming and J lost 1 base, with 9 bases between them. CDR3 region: CASSRQVSYNSPLHF. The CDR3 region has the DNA TGTGCCAGCAGCCGGCAGGTATCCTATAATTCACCCCTCCACTTT. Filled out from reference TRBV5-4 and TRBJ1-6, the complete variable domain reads ETGVTQSPTHLIKTRGQQVTLRCSSQSGHNTVSWYQQALGQGPQFIFQYYREEENGRGNFPPRFSGLQFPNYSSELNVNALELDDSALYLCASSRQVSYNSPLHFGNGTRLTVT.

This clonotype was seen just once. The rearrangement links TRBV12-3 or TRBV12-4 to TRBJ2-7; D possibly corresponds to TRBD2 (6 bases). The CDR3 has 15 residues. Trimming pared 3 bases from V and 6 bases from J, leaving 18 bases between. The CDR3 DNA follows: TGTGCCAGCAGTTTGTCCGAGACTAGGCCGTCCGAGCAGTACTTC. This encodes CASSLSETRPSEQYF.

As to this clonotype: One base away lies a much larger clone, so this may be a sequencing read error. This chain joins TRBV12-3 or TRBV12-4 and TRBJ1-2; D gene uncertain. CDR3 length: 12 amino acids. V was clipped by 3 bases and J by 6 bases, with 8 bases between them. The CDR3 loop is CASSFSWDGYTF. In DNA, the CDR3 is TGTGCCAGCAGTTTTAGTTGGGATGGCTACACCTTC.

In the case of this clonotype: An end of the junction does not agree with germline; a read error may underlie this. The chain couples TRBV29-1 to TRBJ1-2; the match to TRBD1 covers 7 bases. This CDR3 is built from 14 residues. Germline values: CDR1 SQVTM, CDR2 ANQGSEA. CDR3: CGVDTGQDGGGYTF. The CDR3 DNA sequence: TGCGGCGTTGACACTGGACAGGACGGGGGTGGCTACACCTTC.

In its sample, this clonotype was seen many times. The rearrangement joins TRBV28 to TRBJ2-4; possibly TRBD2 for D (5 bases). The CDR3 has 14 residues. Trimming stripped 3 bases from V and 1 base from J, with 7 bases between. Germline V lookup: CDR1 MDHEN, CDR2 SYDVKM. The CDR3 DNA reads TGTGCCAGCAGTTTTAGGAGGGCCAAAAACATTCAGTACTTC. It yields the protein CASSFRRAKNIQYF.

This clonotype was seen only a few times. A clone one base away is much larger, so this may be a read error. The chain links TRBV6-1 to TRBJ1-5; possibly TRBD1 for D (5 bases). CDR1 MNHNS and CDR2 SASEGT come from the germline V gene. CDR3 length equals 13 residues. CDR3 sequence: CASRVQGLQSQHF. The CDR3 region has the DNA TGTGCCAGCAGGGTCCAGGGTCTTCAGTCCCAGCATTTT.

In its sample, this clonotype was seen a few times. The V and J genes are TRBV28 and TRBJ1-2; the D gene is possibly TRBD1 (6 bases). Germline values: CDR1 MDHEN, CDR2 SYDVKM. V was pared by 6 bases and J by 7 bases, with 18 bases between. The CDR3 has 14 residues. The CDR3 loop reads CASRKDSYISGYTF. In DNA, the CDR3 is TGTGCCAGCAGGAAGGACAGCTACATCTCTGGCTACACCTTC.

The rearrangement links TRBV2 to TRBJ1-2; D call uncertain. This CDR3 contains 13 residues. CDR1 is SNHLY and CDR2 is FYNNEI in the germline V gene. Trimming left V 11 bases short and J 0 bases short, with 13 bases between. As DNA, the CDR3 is TGTGCCTCATCGTCCGCGGCTAACTATGGCTACACCTTC. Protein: CASSSAANYGYTF. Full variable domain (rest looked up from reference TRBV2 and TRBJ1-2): EPEVTQTPSHQVTQMGQEVILRCVPISNHLYFYWYRQILGQKVEFLVSFYNNEISEKSEIFDDQFSVERPDGSNFTLKIRSTKLEDSAMYFCASSSAANYGYTFGSGTRLTVV.

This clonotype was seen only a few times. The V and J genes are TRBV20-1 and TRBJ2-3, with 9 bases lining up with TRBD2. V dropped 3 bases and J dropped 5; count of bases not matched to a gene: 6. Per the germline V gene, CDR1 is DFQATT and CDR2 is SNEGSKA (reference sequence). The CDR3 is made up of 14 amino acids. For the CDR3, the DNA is TGCAGTGCTAGTCGGCGGGAGGGGGTAGATACGCAGTATTTT. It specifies CSASRREGVDTQYF.

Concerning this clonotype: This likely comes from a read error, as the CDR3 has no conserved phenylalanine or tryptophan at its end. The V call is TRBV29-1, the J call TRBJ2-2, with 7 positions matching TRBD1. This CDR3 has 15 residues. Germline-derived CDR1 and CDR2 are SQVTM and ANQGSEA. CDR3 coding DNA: TGCAGCGCTGCGGGTGGCAGGGGGAACACCGGGGATCTGTTTCTT. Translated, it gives CSAAGGRGNTGDLFL.

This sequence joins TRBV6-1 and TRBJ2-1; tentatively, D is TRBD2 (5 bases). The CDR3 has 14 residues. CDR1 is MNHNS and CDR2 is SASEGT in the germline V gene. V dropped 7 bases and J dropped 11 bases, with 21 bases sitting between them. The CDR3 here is CASIRGWGVNKQFF. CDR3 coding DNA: TGTGCCAGCATCCGGGGATGGGGAGTGAATAAGCAGTTCTTC.

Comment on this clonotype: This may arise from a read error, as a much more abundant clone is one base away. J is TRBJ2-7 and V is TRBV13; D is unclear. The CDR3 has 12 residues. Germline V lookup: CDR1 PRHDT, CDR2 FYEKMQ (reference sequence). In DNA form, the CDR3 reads TGTACCAGCAGCCCCAATAGACACGAGCAGTACTTC. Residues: CTSSPNRHEQYF.

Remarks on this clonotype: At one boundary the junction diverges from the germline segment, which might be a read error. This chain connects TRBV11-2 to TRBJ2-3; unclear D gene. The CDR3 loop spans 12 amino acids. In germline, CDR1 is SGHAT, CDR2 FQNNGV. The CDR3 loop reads CANSPSTYTQYF. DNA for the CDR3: TGTGCCAACAGCCCCTCAACATATACGCAGTATTTT.

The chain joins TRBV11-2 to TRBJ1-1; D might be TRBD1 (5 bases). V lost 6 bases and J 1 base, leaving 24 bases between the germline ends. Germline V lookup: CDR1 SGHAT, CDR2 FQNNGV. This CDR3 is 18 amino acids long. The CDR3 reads CASRSVRLRQTQNTEAFF. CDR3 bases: TGTGCCAGCAGATCCGTGAGACTTAGACAGACCCAGAACACTGAAGCTTTCTTT. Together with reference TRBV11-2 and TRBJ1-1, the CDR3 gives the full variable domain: EAGVAQSPRYKIIEKRQSVAFWCNPISGHATLYWYQQILGQGPKLLIQFQNNGVVDDSQLPKDRFSAERLKGVDSTLKIQPAKLEDSAVYLCASRSVRLRQTQNTEAFFGQGTRLTVV.

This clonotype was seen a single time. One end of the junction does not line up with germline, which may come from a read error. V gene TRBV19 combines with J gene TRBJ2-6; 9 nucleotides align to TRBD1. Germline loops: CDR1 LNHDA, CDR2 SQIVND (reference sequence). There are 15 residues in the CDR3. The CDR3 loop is CACSPGQGGANVLTF. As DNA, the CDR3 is TGTGCCTGTAGCCCGGGACAGGGAGGGGCCAACGTCCTGACTTTC.

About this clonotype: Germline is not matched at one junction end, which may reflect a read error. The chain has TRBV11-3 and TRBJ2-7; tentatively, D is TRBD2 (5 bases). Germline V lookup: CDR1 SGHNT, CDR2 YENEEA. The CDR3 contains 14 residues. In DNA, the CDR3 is TGTGCCAGCAGCATACTAATTCGGGGTGGCGAGCAGTGTTTC. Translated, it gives CASSILIRGGEQCF.

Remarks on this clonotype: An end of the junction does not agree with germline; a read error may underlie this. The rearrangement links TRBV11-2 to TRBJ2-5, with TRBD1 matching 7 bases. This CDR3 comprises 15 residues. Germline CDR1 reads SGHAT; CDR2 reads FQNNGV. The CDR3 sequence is CASSPDRFDSETQYF. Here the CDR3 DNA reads TGTGCCAGCAGCCCGGACAGGTTTGACTCTGAGACCCAATACTTC. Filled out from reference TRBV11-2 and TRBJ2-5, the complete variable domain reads EAGVAQSPRYKIIEKRQSVAFWCNPISGHATLYWYQQILGQGPKLLIQFQNNGVVDDSQLPKDRFSAERLKGVDSTLKIQPAKLEDSAVYLCASSPDRFDSETQYFGPGTRLLVL.

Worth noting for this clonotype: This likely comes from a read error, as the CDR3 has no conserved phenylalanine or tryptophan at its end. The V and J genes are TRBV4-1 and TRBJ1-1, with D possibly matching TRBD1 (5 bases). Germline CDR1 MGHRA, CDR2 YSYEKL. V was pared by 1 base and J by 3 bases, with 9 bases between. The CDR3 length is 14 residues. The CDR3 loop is CASSQAGRHTEAFL. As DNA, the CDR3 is TGCGCCAGCAGCCAAGCAGGGAGGCACACTGAAGCTTTCCTT.

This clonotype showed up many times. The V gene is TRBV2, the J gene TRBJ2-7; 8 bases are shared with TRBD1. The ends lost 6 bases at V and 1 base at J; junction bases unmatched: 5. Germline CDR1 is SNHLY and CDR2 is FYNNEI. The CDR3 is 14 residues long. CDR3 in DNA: TGTGCCAGCAGCGAACAGGGGGAGTCCTACGAGCAGTACTTC. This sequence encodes CASSEQGESYEQYF.